This entry lists 4 T cell receptor beta chains sequenced from one sample in a study of T cells in Graves' hyperthyroidism and ophthalmopathy. RNA transcripts provided the source from which TCR beta CDR3 regions were amplified. The primer set for the first-round RT-PCR of the TCR CDR3 was HTBI. MiXCR, applied by TCRdb to the multiplex PCR reads, yields one record per CDR3 protein. The repertoire includes about 560,000 distinct CDR3 sequences, approximately 15% of them detected once, and more than 15% sits in the top ten. The sequencing sample was made of blood. The receptors stem from a woman aged 18-30 years with Graves' hyperthyroidism.

The chain uses TRBV5-1 and TRBJ2-5; no reliable D call. The CDR3 spans 14 residues. Germline V CDR1 and CDR2: SGHRS, YFSETQ. Trimming removed 0 bases from V and 1 base from J, with 7 bases in between. The CDR3 DNA sequence: TGCGCCAGCAGCTTGGTAGGGTTCCAAGAGACCCAGTACTTC. Translation: CASSLVGFQETQYF.

This chain uses TRBV5-1 with TRBJ2-7; a weak D match, TRBD1 (6 bases). The CDR3 sequence is 13 residues long. Germline-derived CDR1 and CDR2 are SGHRS and YFSETQ. V was pared by 7 bases and J by 3 bases, with 14 bases between. The CDR3 DNA sequence: TGCGCCAGCCGAATCTCACAGGGCTACGAGCAGTACTTC. Its protein is CASRISQGYEQYF.

This clonotype appeared many times. V gene TRBV10-3 combines with J gene TRBJ2-7; TRBD2 agrees at 9 bases. V dropped 0 bases and J dropped 3; count of bases not matched to a gene: 6. The CDR3 has 16 amino acids. The germline CDR1 and CDR2 sequences are ENHRY and SYGVKD. Here the CDR3 reads CAISESRLAGDYEQYF. The CDR3 DNA reads as TGTGCCATCAGTGAGTCGAGATTAGCGGGAGACTACGAGCAGTACTTC.

The rearrangement uses TRBV6-8 and TRBJ1-2; D not resolved. CDR3 length: 9 amino acids. Trimming left V 9 bases short and J 7 bases short, with 6 bases between. Germline V gene lookup returns CDR1 MNHGY and CDR2 SAAAGT. CDR3 DNA sequence: TGTGCCAGTTCTAGTGGCTACACCTTC. It yields the protein CASSSGYTF.